Below, one T cell receptor beta chain is given with its context. Antigen: not known. The same CDR3 is also encoded by other DNA sequences in this sample. CDR1 MDHEN and CDR2 SYDVKM come from the germline V gene. Between the trimmed V and J ends, which lost 2 bases and 1 base, there was a span of 6 bases. The length of the CDR3 is 14 residues. Here immunoSEQ multiplex PCR was the method, and the copy in TCRdb shows in-frame clones only, minus some. The sample shows tens of thousands of clones, roughly 88% of them seen only once. The data were taken from a study of T cell responses to AZD1222 COVID-19 vaccine. Findings of the study overall: White British donors predominated, females outnumbered males, and clonal diversity was possibly underestimated.

This specimen was peripheral blood, taken on day 0 of AZD1222 vaccination. V is TRBV28 and J is TRBJ1-5, with D maybe TRBD1 (5 bases). This sequence was found in an adult in good health. The CDR3, as DNA: TGTGCCAGCAGTTTAGGGGGGAGCAATCAGCCCCAGCATTTT. The encoded protein is CASSLGGSNQPQHF.